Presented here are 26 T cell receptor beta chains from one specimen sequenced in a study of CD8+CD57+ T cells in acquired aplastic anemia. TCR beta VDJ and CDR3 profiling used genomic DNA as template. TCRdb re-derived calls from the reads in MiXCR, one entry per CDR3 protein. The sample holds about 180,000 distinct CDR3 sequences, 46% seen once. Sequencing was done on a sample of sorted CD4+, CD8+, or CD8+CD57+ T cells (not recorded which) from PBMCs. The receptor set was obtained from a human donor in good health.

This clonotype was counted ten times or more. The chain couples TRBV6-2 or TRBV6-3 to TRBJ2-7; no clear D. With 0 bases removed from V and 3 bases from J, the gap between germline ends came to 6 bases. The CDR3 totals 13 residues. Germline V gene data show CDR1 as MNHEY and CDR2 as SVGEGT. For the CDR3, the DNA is TGTGCCAGCAGTTACTCTTACAGCTACGAGCAGTACTTC. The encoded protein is CASSYSYSYEQYF.

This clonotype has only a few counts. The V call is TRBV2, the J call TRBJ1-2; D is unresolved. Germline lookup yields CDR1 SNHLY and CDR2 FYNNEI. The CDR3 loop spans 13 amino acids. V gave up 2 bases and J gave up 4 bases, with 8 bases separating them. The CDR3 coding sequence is TGTGCCAGCAGTGAACCGGACGTCTATGGCTACACCTTC. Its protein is CASSEPDVYGYTF.

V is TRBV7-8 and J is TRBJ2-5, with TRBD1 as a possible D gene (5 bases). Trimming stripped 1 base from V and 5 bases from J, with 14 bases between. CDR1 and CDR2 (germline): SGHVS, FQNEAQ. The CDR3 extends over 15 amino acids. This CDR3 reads CASSLGPQGPETQYF. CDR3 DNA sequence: TGTGCCAGCAGCTTAGGACCTCAGGGTCCCGAGACCCAGTACTTC.

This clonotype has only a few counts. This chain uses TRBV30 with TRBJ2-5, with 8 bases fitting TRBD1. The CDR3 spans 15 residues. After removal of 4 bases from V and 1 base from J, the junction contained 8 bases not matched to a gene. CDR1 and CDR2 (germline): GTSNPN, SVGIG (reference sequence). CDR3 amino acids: CAWNMGQAGQETQYF. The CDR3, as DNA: TGTGCCTGGAACATGGGACAGGCGGGCCAAGAGACCCAGTACTTC.

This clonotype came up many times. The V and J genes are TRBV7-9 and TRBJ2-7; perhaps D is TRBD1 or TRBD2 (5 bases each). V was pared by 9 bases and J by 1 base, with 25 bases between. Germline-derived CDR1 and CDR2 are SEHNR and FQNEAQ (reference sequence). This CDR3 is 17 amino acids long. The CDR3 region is CARADRRWNWGSYEQYF. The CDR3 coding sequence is TGTGCCAGGGCGGACCGCCGTTGGAACTGGGGGTCCTACGAGCAGTACTTC.

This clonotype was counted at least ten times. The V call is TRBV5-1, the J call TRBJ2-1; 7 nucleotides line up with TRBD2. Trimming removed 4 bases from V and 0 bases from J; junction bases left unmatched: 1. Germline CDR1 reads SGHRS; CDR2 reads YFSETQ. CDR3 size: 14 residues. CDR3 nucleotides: TGCGCCAGCAGCGGGAGGGTCTCCTACAATGAGCAGTTCTTC. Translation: CASSGRVSYNEQFF. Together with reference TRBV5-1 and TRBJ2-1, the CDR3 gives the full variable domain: KAGVTQTPRYLIKTRGQQVTLSCSPISGHRSVSWYQQTPGQGLQFLFEYFSETQRNKGNFPGRFSGRQFSNSRSEMNVSTLELGDSALYLCASSGRVSYNEQFFGPGTRLTVL.

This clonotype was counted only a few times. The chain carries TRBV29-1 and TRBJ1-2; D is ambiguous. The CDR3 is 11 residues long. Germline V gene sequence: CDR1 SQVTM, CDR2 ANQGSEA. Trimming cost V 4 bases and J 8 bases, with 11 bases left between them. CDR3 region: CSVGTAGGYTF. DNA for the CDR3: TGCAGCGTTGGGACCGCCGGCGGCTACACCTTC.

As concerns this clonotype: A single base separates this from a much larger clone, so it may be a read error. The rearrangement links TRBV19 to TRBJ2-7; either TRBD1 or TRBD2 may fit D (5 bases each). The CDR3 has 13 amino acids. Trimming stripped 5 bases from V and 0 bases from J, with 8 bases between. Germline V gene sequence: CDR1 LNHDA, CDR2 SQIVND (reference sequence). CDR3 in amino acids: CASSAGSSYEQYF. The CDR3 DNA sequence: TGTGCCAGTAGTGCAGGGAGCTCCTACGAGCAGTACTTC.

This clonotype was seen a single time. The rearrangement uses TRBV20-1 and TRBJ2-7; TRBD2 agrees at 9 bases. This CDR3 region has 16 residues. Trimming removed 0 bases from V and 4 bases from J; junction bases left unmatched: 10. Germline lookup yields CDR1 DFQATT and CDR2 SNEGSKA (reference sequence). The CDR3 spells CSARDLAGGPFYEQYF. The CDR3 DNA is TGCAGTGCTAGAGATTTGGCGGGGGGGCCCTTTTACGAGCAGTACTTC.

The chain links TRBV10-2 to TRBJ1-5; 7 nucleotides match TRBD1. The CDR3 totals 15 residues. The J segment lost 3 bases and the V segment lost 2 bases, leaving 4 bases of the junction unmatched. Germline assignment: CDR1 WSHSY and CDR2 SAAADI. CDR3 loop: CASSEDREINQPQHF. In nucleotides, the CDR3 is TGCGCCAGCAGTGAGGACAGGGAAATCAATCAGCCCCAGCATTTT.

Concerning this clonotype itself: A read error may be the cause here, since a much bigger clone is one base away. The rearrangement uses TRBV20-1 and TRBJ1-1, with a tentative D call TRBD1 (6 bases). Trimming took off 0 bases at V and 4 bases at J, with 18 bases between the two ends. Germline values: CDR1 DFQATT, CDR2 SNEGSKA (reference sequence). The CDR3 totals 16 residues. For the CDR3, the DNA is TGCAGTGCTAGAGATAGGGGGAGTACTAACGGCACTGAAGCTTTCTTT. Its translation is CSARDRGSTNGTEAFF.

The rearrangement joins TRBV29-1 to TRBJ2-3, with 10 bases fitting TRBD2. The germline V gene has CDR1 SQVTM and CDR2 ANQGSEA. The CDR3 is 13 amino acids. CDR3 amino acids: CVTSGFYTDTQYF. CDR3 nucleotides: TGCGTGACTAGCGGGTTTTACACAGATACGCAGTATTTT.

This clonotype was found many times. CDR3 sequence reads: CSARGTGTVTNEQFF. CDR3 DNA sequence: TGCAGTGCTAGAGGAACCGGGACAGTCACTAATGAGCAGTTCTTC. This rearrangement joins TRBV20-1 to TRBJ2-1, with 7 bases matching TRBD1. The junction had 10 bases not matched to a gene; V was cut back by 1 base and J by 7 bases. Germline values: CDR1 DFQATT, CDR2 SNEGSKA (reference sequence). CDR3 length: 15 residues.

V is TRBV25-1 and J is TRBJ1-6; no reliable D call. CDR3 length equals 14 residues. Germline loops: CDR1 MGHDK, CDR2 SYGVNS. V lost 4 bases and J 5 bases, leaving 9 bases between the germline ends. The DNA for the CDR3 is TGTGCCAGCAGTGCACAGTGGCATAATTCACCCCTCCACTTT. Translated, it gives CASSAQWHNSPLHF.

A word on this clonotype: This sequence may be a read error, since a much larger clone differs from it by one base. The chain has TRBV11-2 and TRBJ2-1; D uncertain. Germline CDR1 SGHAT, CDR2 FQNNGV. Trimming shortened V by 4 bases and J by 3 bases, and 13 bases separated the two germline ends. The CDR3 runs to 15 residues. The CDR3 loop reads CASSWKHGFYNEQFF. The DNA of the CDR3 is TGTGCCAGCAGCTGGAAACATGGGTTCTACAATGAGCAGTTCTTC.

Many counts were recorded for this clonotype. In DNA, the CDR3 is TGTGCCAGCAGTTTGATCGGTTCTCGGGGCAATCAGCCCCAGCATTTT. It encodes CASSLIGSRGNQPQHF. V and J are TRBV12-3 or TRBV12-4 and TRBJ1-5; D call uncertain. V dropped 3 bases and J dropped 2 bases, with 14 bases sitting between them. The CDR3 is 16 residues long.

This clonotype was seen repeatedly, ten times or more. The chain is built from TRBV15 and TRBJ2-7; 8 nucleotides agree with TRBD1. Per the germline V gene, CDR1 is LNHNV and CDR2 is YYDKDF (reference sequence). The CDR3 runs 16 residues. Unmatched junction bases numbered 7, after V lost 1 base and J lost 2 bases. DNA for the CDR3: TGTGCCACCAGCAGAGGTCGGGCAGGGGGCCCCTACGAGCAGTACTTC. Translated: CATSRGRAGGPYEQYF.

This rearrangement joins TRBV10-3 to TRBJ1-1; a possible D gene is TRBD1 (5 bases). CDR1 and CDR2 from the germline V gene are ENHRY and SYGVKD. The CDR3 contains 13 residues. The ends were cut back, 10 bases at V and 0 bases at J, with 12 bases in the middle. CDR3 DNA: TGTGCCACCGGGACGGAAATGAACACTGAAGCTTTCTTT. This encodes CATGTEMNTEAFF.

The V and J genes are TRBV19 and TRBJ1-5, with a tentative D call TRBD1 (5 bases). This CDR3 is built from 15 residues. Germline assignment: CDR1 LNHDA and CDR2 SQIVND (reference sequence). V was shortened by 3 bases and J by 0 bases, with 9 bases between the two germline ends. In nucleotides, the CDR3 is TGTGCCAGTAGTATTTTCGGGGCTAGCAATCAGCCCCAGCATTTT. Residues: CASSIFGASNQPQHF.

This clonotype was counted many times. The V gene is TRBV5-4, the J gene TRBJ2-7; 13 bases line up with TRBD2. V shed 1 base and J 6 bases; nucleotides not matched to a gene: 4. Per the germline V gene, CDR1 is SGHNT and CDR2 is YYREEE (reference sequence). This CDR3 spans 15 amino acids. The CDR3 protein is CASSLRTSGSLEQYF. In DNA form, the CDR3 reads TGTGCCAGCAGCTTGAGGACTAGCGGGAGTCTCGAGCAGTACTTC.

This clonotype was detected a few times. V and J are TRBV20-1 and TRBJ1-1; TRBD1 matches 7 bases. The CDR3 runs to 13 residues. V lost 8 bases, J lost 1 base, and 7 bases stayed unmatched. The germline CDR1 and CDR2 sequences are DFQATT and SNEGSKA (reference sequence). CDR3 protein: CSPLRTGNTEAFF. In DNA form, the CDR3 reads TGCAGTCCACTACGGACAGGGAACACTGAAGCTTTCTTT.

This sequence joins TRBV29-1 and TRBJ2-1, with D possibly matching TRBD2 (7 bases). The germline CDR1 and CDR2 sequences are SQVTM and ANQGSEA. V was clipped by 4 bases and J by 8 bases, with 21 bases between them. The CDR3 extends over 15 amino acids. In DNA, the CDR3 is TGCAGCGTTGGGGAGCGGGACAAGGGGTTCGATGAGCAGTTCTTC. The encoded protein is CSVGERDKGFDEQFF.

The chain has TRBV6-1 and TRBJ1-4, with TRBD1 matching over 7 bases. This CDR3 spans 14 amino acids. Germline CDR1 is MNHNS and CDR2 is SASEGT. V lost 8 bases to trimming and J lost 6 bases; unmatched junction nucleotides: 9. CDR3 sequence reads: CASGEGGADEKLFF. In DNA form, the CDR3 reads TGTGCCAGCGGGGAAGGGGGCGCCGATGAAAAACTGTTTTTT.

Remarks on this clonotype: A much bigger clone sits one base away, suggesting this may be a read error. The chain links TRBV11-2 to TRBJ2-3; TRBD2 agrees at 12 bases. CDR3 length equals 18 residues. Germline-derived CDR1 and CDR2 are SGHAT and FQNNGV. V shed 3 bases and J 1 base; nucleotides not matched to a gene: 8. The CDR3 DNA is TGTGCCAGCAGCTTCCGACTAGCGGGGGAGCAACGCACAGATACGCAGTATTTT. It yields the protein CASSFRLAGEQRTDTQYF. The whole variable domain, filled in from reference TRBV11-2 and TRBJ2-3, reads EAGVAQSPRYKIIEKRQSVAFWCNPISGHATLYWYQQILGQGPKLLIQFQNNGVVDDSQLPKDRFSAERLKGVDSTLKIQPAKLEDSAVYLCASSFRLAGEQRTDTQYFGPGTRLTVL.

This CDR3 is CASSPETGQETQYF. The CDR3 nucleotides are TGTGCCAGCTCACCGGAGACGGGACAAGAGACCCAGTACTTC. The chain recombines TRBV18 with TRBJ2-5, with D maybe TRBD2 (5 bases). The V gene lost 3 bases and the J gene lost 2 bases, with 10 bases spanning the gap. The CDR3 is 14 residues long. Germline values: CDR1 KGHSH, CDR2 LQKENI.

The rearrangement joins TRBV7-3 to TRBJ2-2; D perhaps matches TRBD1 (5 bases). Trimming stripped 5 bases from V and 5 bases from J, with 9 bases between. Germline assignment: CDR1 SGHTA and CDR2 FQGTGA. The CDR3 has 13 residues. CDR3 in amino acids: CASSVKGTGELFF. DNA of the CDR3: TGTGCCAGCAGCGTCAAGGGGACCGGGGAGCTGTTTTTT. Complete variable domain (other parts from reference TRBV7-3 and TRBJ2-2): GAGVSQTPSNKVTEKGKYVELRCDPISGHTALYWYRQSLGQGPEFLIYFQGTGAADDSGLPNDRFFAVRPEGSVSTLKIQRTERGDSAVYLCASSVKGTGELFFGEGSRLTVL.